Listed below are T cell receptor beta chains from one sample, sequenced in a study of early T cells in non-severe SARS-CoV-2 infection. TCRdb redid the calling of the 5' RACE reads with MiXCR, one entry per CDR3 protein. Here the sample spans under 85,000 distinct CDR3 sequences, around 13% being singletons. Sequenced here: whole blood, sampled at baseline. The receptors come from an adult who was a healthcare worker with PCR-confirmed SARS-CoV-2 infection or an uninfected control (not recorded which). Both conserved end residues are part of each CDR3. A D gene is named only where the DNA matches it firmly. Part of the rows lack a size; the others show once, few, many or a class for expanded clones.

D,length,J,size,V,DNA,CDR3
TRBD2,16,TRBJ2-7,-,TRBV4-1,TGCGCCAGCAGCCAAGGCGCAGCGGGGAGCTCCTACGAGCAGTACTTC,CASSQGAAGSSYEQYF
-,14,TRBJ2-3,few,TRBV5-4,TGTGCCAGCAGCTGGGACGGCAGCACAGATACGCAGTATTTT,CASSWDGSTDTQYF
TRBD2,13,TRBJ2-5,-,TRBV29-1,TGCAGCGCTGACGGACTAGCGGGAGAGACCCAGTACTTC,CSADGLAGETQYF
TRBD2,15,TRBJ2-2,few,TRBV5-4,TGTGCCAGCAGCCTGCCGGGACTAGACACCGGGGAGCTGTTTTTT,CASSLPGLDTGELFF
TRBD1,13,TRBJ2-3,few,TRBV30,TGTGCCTCAACAGGGGTCACACGTGATACGCAGTATTTT,CASTGVTRDTQYF
-,15,TRBJ2-7,-,TRBV20-1,TGCAGTGCTAGAGAGGTCGGGGAAAGAATCTACGAGCAGTACTTC,CSAREVGERIYEQYF
TRBD2,16,TRBJ2-3,-,TRBV9,TGTGCCAGCAGCGGGACCCTCGCGGGGGTCACAGATACGCAGTATTTT,CASSGTLAGVTDTQYF
-,13,TRBJ2-5,-,TRBV5-1,TGCGCCAGCAGCCGGGACGGAAAAGAGACCCAGTACTTC,CASSRDGKETQYF
-,12,TRBJ1-5,few,TRBV7-9,TGTGCCAGCAGCTTAGCGGATCAGCGGCAGCATTTT,CASSLADQRQHF
-,13,TRBJ2-1,-,TRBV9,TGTGCCAGCAGCGTAGGGGGTGGTACGGAACAGTTCTTC,CASSVGGGTEQFF
-,15,TRBJ2-1,few,TRBV19,TGTGCCAGTAGTATAGATCGGGGACCCAACAATGAGCAGTTCTTC,CASSIDRGPNNEQFF
-,12,TRBJ2-7,many,TRBV2,TGTGCCAGCAGTGAAGAGGGCTACGAGCAGTACTTC,CASSEEGYEQYF
-,13,TRBJ1-5,few,TRBV6-1,TGTGCCAGCAGTGAACTGGGGGGACAGCCCCAGCATTTT,CASSELGGQPQHF
-,14,TRBJ1-5,-,TRBV7-2,TGTGCCAGCGGATGGGGCAACGGCAATCAGCCCCAGCATTTT,CASGWGNGNQPQHF
TRBD2,16,TRBJ2-7,few,TRBV5-4,TGTGCCAGCAGCCTTGGCGGACTAGCGGGATCCCACGAGCAGTACTTC,CASSLGGLAGSHEQYF
TRBD1,13,TRBJ2-7,-,TRBV7-9,TGTGCCAGCAGCTCTACAGGGGTCCACGAGCAGTACTTC,CASSSTGVHEQYF
-,18,TRBJ2-5,many,TRBV12-2,TGTGCAAGTCGCTTAGCTCTCCCGGTCGGACAGGGGGACGAGACCCAGTACTTC,CASRLALPVGQGDETQYF
TRBD1,15,TRBJ2-3,many,TRBV28,TGTGCCAGCAGTCCCTCAGGGACAGGGAGAGATACGCAGTATTTT,CASSPSGTGRDTQYF
-,14,TRBJ2-1,few,TRBV6-2/TRBV6-3,TGTGCCAGCAGTTACGGGTTCTCCTACAATGAGCAGTTCTTC,CASSYGFSYNEQFF
-,15,TRBJ2-7,few,TRBV30,TGTGCCTGGGCCCGGGGGCCCCAACACCAATACGAGCAGTACTTC,CAWARGPQHQYEQYF
-,17,TRBJ2-6,few,TRBV28,TGTGCCAGCAGTTTGAGCACGATAGAAACTGGGGCCAACGTCCTGACTTTC,CASSLSTIETGANVLTF
TRBD1,15,TRBJ1-1,many,TRBV7-8,TGTGCCAGCAGCTTAGGGGCGAGACAGGGGACTGAAGCTTTCTTT,CASSLGARQGTEAFF
TRBD2,14,TRBJ2-3,many,TRBV7-3,TGTGCCAGCAGCTCCCTAGCGGGGAGGGATACGCAGTATTTT,CASSSLAGRDTQYF
-,13,TRBJ2-1,few,TRBV19,TGTGCCAGTCAGGCGGGAACGATCAATGAGCAGTTCTTC,CASQAGTINEQFF
-,12,TRBJ2-2,few,TRBV7-9,TGTGCCAGCAGCGTGTACACCGGGGAGCTGTTTTTT,CASSVYTGELFF
TRBD2,14,TRBJ2-3,few,TRBV7-9,TGTGCCAGCAGCATTTGGACTAGCGGAGATACGCAGTATTTT,CASSIWTSGDTQYF